The following is a T cell receptor beta chain sequence with its context. The entry originates in a study of technical replicates of blood from a handful of donors. The CDR3 sequence is 14 residues long. Germline V gene lookup returns CDR1 SGHRS and CDR2 YFSETQ. The ends lost 4 bases at V and 0 bases at J; junction bases unmatched: 4. Profiling relied on immunoSEQ multiplex PCR, and the TCRdb table lists in-frame clones only, not all of them. Found here are tens of thousands of clones, over 75% of them singletons; the top ten hold approximately 4.5%. This clonotype was sampled from a human donor in good health. Some clones in this sample may be carry-over from other donors' samples. Material for sequencing was PBMCs. The gene calls are TRBV5-1 and TRBJ2-7; 7 bases align to TRBD1. CDR3: CASSQRTGSYEQYF. In DNA, the CDR3 is TGCGCCAGCAGCCAAAGGACAGGCTCCTACGAGCAGTACTTC.